The rows below give T cell receptor beta chains drawn from one sample of a study of response to subunit inactivated influenza vaccine. TCRdb redid the calling of the RT-PCR reads with MiXCR, one entry per CDR3 protein. The data hold 650,000 to 700,000 distinct CDR3 sequences, with more than 15% observed a single time. The specimen was PBMCs from blood, collected 12 days after vaccination. Receptor source: a man aged 45 to 65 who received an inactivated influenza vaccine. CDR3s include the opening cysteine and the closing phenylalanine or tryptophan. A D gene is named only where the DNA matches it firmly. The size entry is marked missing in some rows and otherwise reads once, few, many or a size class.

>TRBD1|TRBV5-6|TRBJ2-5|few
CASSRGQGQETQYF
TGTGCCAGCAGCCGGGGACAGGGTCAAGAGACCCAGTACTTC
>TRBD1|TRBV5-1|TRBJ2-3|few
CASSFHSGTGPSTDTQYF
TGCGCCAGCAGCTTTCATTCCGGGACAGGGCCCAGCACAGATACGCAGTATTTT
>TRBD2|TRBV6-1|TRBJ2-3|NA
CASRSSGRVGDTQYF
TGTGCCAGCAGATCCAGCGGGAGGGTGGGGGATACGCAGTATTTT
>NA|TRBV6-4|TRBJ2-1|few
CASTGRNYNEQFF
TGTGCCAGCACAGGGAGAAACTACAATGAGCAGTTCTTC
>TRBD2|TRBV20-1|TRBJ2-4|few
CSALTSGRAKNIQYF
TGCAGTGCTCTAACTAGCGGGAGGGCCAAAAACATTCAGTACTTC
>NA|TRBV7-2|TRBJ2-1|few
CASSPTGSEQFF
TGTGCCAGCAGCCCTACAGGGTCTGAGCAGTTCTTC
>TRBD1|TRBV10-3|TRBJ2-5|few
CAISPGTEETQYF
TGTGCCATCAGTCCCGGGACAGAAGAGACCCAGTACTTC
>TRBD2|TRBV7-3|TRBJ2-1|NA
CASSLTLAGGPRNEQFF
TGTGCCAGCAGCTTAACCCTAGCGGGAGGGCCTCGGAATGAGCAGTTCTTC
>NA|TRBV29-1|TRBJ2-5|NA
CSVTVQQETQYF
TGCAGCGTTACAGTCCAGCAAGAGACCCAGTACTTC
>TRBD1|TRBV29-1|TRBJ2-7|NA
CSVEEQGALRQYF
TGCAGCGTTGAAGAACAGGGGGCGCTCCGGCAGTACTTC
>TRBD1|TRBV28|TRBJ2-5|few
CASSVLGQGASGQETQYF
TGTGCCAGCAGTGTTCTTGGACAGGGGGCGTCGGGGCAAGAGACCCAGTACTTC
>NA|TRBV5-1|TRBJ2-5|NA
CASSLLLAETQYF
TGCGCCAGCAGCTTGTTGCTAGCAGAGACCCAGTACTTC
>NA|TRBV4-1|TRBJ2-7|NA
CASSQEATAYEQYF
TGCGCCAGCAGCCAAGAAGCCACCGCCTACGAGCAGTACTTC
>NA|TRBV7-9|TRBJ2-2|few
CANRRPTGELFF
TGTGCCAATAGGAGACCGACCGGGGAGCTGTTTTTT
>TRBD2|TRBV20-1|TRBJ2-7|NA
CSARPGTSGNEQYF
TGCAGTGCTAGACCCGGGACTAGCGGGAACGAGCAGTACTTC
>NA|TRBV5-1|TRBJ2-5|many
CASSLTGLETQYF
TGCGCCAGCAGCTTGACAGGGTTGGAGACCCAGTACTTC
>NA|TRBV20-1|TRBJ2-7|once
CSARGRAPYEQYF
TGCAGTGCTAGAGGGAGGGCCCCCTACGAGCAGTACTTC
>NA|TRBV28|TRBJ2-5|few
CASSSPGHTQETQYF
TGTGCCAGCAGTTCCCCGGGACACACGCAAGAGACCCAGTACTTC
>NA|TRBV7-2|TRBJ2-1|few
CASSRAQIYNEQFF
TGTGCCAGCAGCCGTGCACAGATTTACAATGAGCAGTTCTTC
>NA|TRBV20-1|TRBJ1-1|NA
CSAPTQNTEAFF
TGCAGTGCACCGACACAGAACACTGAAGCTTTCTTT
>NA|TRBV28|TRBJ1-1|NA
CASSFERQLNTEAFF
TGTGCCAGCAGTTTTGAGCGACAGCTGAACACTGAAGCTTTCTTT
>TRBD2|TRBV5-4|TRBJ2-1|NA
CASSGLADFSYNEQFF
TGTGCCAGCAGTGGACTAGCGGACTTCTCCTACAATGAGCAGTTCTTC
>NA|TRBV12-3/TRBV12-4|TRBJ1-6|NA
CASSKDSPLHF
TGTGCCAGCAGTAAAGATTCACCCCTCCACTTT
>NA|TRBV27|TRBJ1-1|NA
CASSVARRTEAFF
TGTGCCAGCAGTGTTGCAAGGCGCACTGAAGCTTTCTTT
>TRBD2|TRBV20-1|TRBJ2-3|NA
CSAWTSRGDTQYF
TGCAGTGCTTGGACTAGCCGTGGAGATACGCAGTATTTT
>TRBD1|TRBV28|TRBJ1-4|NA
CASSPGTGVEKLFF
TGTGCCAGCAGTCCCGGGACAGGGGTTGAAAAACTGTTTTTT
>NA|TRBV5-1|TRBJ2-1|few
CASKGGEQFF
TGCGCCAGCAAGGGTGGGGAGCAGTTCTTC
>TRBD1|TRBV5-1|TRBJ2-3|many
CASSLQGAAVDTQYF
TGCGCCAGCAGCTTACAGGGGGCGGCGGTAGATACGCAGTATTTT
>NA|TRBV6-5|TRBJ2-1|many
CASSFLRVTQNDEQFF
TGTGCCAGCAGTTTCCTCAGGGTAACTCAGAACGATGAGCAGTTCTTC
>TRBD1|TRBV7-2|TRBJ2-1|few
CASSPGTGVNNEQFF
TGTGCCAGCAGCCCCGGGACAGGGGTTAACAATGAGCAGTTCTTC
>NA|TRBV10-3|TRBJ1-1|few
CAISDPVNTEAFF
TGTGCCATCAGTGACCCTGTTAACACTGAAGCTTTCTTT
>TRBD1|TRBV7-6|TRBJ1-4|NA
CASSSARPQGSEKLFF
TGTGCCAGCAGCTCAGCACGTCCACAGGGGAGTGAAAAACTGTTTTTT
>TRBD2|TRBV9|TRBJ2-3|many
CASSASGGRTDTQYF
TGTGCCAGCAGCGCCAGCGGGGGGCGTACAGATACGCAGTATTTT
>TRBD2|TRBV11-2|TRBJ2-1|few
CASSPRLAGGPNEQFF
TGTGCCAGCAGCCCCAGACTAGCGGGGGGGCCCAATGAGCAGTTCTTC
>TRBD2|TRBV5-1|TRBJ2-5|NA
CASSSTSGRQETQYF
TGCGCCAGCAGCTCGACTAGCGGGAGACAAGAGACCCAGTACTTC
>NA|TRBV29-1|TRBJ2-3|few
CSAAVDSPGTQYF
TGCAGCGCAGCCGTGGACAGTCCGGGTACGCAGTATTTT
>NA|TRBV6-2/TRBV6-3|TRBJ2-6|NA
CASSDPVGSGANVLTF
TGTGCCAGCAGTGACCCGGTAGGATCTGGGGCCAACGTCCTGACTTTC
>NA|TRBV9|TRBJ1-4|many
CASSPGGYNEKLFF
TGTGCCAGCAGCCCCGGTGGGTATAATGAAAAACTGTTTTTT
>NA|TRBV5-1|TRBJ2-6|NA
CASSWANSGANVLTF
TGCGCCAGCAGCTGGGCAAACTCTGGGGCCAACGTCCTGACTTTC
>NA|TRBV12-3/TRBV12-4|TRBJ1-1|few
CASSLRAQQDLNTEAFF
TGTGCCAGCAGTTTAAGGGCACAACAGGACCTGAACACTGAAGCTTTCTTT
>TRBD2|TRBV14|TRBJ2-1|few
CASSQLGLAGQNEQFF
TGTGCCAGCAGCCAGTTAGGACTAGCGGGGCAGAATGAGCAGTTCTTC